The next 25 T cell receptor beta chains were all read from a single sample in a study of blood T cell repertoires in COVID-19. Sequencing was performed with immunoSEQ multiplex PCR; in TCRdb, only in-frame clones are kept and a portion is missing. The sample includes about 190,000 clones, around 85% of them seen just once. Sequenced sample: peripheral blood. Receptor source: a young man with acute or convalescent COVID-19.

The chain combines TRBV18 with TRBJ2-7; TRBD2 might be the D (5 bases). Germline CDR1 reads KGHSH; CDR2 reads LQKENI. V was shortened by 6 bases and J by 2 bases, with 11 bases between the two germline ends. This CDR3 is built from 13 residues. CDR3 loop: CASSLDSPYEQYF. CDR3 nucleotides: TGTGCCAGCTCCCTGGACTCCCCCTACGAGCAGTACTTC.

This chain links TRBV4-2 with TRBJ2-5; D call uncertain. The CDR3 consists of 12 residues. Trimming removed 3 bases from V and 5 bases from J, with 7 bases in between. Germline values: CDR1 LGHNA, CDR2 YNFKEQ. This chain's CDR3 is CASSQNWETQYF. CDR3 bases: TGTGCCAGCAGCCAGAACTGGGAGACCCAGTACTTC.

This clone was detected once. The chain joins TRBV6-5 to TRBJ2-7; possibly TRBD2 for D (5 bases). The germline V gene encodes CDR1 MNHEY and CDR2 SVGAGI. Between the trimmed V and J ends, which lost 5 bases and 5 bases, there was a span of 13 bases. The CDR3 has 13 amino acids. In DNA form, the CDR3 reads TGTGCCAGCAGTCAACGTCCCGGGGACGAGCAGTACTTC. Protein: CASSQRPGDEQYF.

This rearrangement joins TRBV7-9 to TRBJ2-5; a possible D gene is TRBD1 (5 bases). From germline, CDR1 is SEHNR and CDR2 FQNEAQ (reference sequence). V was cut by 5 bases and J by 2 bases, with 6 bases left in between. The CDR3 loop spans 12 amino acids. In DNA, the CDR3 is TGTGCCAGCAGCCGACAGCAAGAGACCCAGTACTTC. As protein: CASSRQQETQYF.

Here the CDR3 DNA reads TGTGCCAGCAGCTCCCCCCCTAATGAGCAGTTCTTC. The encoded protein is CASSSPPNEQFF. V is TRBV9 and J is TRBJ2-1, with D unresolved. Germline V gives CDR1 SGDLS, CDR2 YYNGEE. Between the trimmed V and J ends, which lost 4 bases and 7 bases, there was a span of 9 bases. The CDR3 spans 12 residues.

The V and J genes are TRBV11-2 and TRBJ2-5; 16 bases map to TRBD2. The CDR3 spans 19 residues. From germline, CDR1 is SGHAT and CDR2 FQNNGV. J lost 2 bases, V lost 5 bases, and 11 bases had no gene match. The CDR3 protein is CASSPRGTSGGAWQETQYF. In DNA, the CDR3 is TGTGCCAGCAGCCCGCGGGGGACTAGCGGGGGGGCTTGGCAAGAGACCCAGTACTTC.

The CDR3 is CASRRGNSGNTIYF. The CDR3 nucleotides read TGTGCCAGCAGAAGGGGAAACTCTGGAAACACCATATATTTT. The chain has TRBV28 and TRBJ1-3, with D maybe TRBD1 (5 bases). The CDR3 has 14 amino acids. V gave up 6 bases and J gave up 0 bases, with 9 bases separating them. Per the germline V gene, CDR1 is MDHEN and CDR2 is SYDVKM.

The chain is built from TRBV6-6 and TRBJ2-5, with D unresolved. CDR3 length equals 13 residues. Trimming removed 7 bases at V and 1 base at J, with 10 bases between. Germline V gene sequence: CDR1 MNHNY, CDR2 SVGAGI (reference sequence). This chain's CDR3 is CASKVSGQETQYF. Written as DNA, the CDR3 is TGTGCCAGCAAGGTATCGGGCCAAGAGACCCAGTACTTC.

V gene TRBV7-8 combines with J gene TRBJ1-5; TRBD1 might be the D (6 bases). This CDR3 contains 17 residues. Between the trimmed V and J ends, which lost 5 bases and 0 bases, there was a span of 17 bases. From germline, CDR1 is SGHVS and CDR2 FQNEAQ. The CDR3 reads CASSPGQLPYSNQPQHF. The CDR3 DNA follows: TGTGCCAGCAGCCCCGGACAGCTACCATATAGCAATCAGCCCCAGCATTTT.

V gene TRBV23-1 combines with J gene TRBJ1-5; no definite D call. TRBV23-1 has ORF status, its function being uncertain. Trimming pared 3 bases from V and 0 bases from J, leaving 15 bases between. The CDR3 is 17 amino acids. In DNA form, the CDR3 reads TGCGCCAGCAGTCAGTGGGAGTTTAAGAATAGCAATCAGCCCCAGCATTTT. Protein sequence: CASSQWEFKNSNQPQHF.

This sequence joins TRBV7-9 and TRBJ2-1; TRBD2 might be the D (5 bases). The CDR3 has 11 amino acids. Per the germline V gene, CDR1 is SEHNR and CDR2 is FQNEAQ (reference sequence). V was shortened by 6 bases and J by 6 bases, with 6 bases between the two germline ends. CDR3 nucleotide sequence: TGTGCCAGCAGGGGAGCCAATGAGCAGTTCTTC. Its translation: CASRGANEQFF.

The table lists this clone with a count of one. The chain employs TRBV2 and TRBJ2-5; D is undetermined. The CDR3 is 11 amino acids. CDR1 SNHLY and CDR2 FYNNEI come from the germline V gene. Trimming removed 3 bases at V and 5 bases at J, with 4 bases between. This CDR3 reads CASSERETQYF. DNA for the CDR3: TGTGCCAGCAGTGAGCGGGAGACCCAGTACTTC.

This chain uses TRBV7-8 with TRBJ2-2; TRBD1 agrees at 8 bases. Germline CDR1 and CDR2: SGHVS and FQNEAQ. The CDR3 spans 16 residues. The V segment lost 5 bases and the J segment 6 bases; nucleotides outside the gene matches: 11. CDR3 sequence (DNA): TGTGCCAGCAGCCAAGGACTGACAGGGGTCCCCGGGGAGCTGTTTTTT. This encodes CASSQGLTGVPGELFF.

The chain joins TRBV10-2 to TRBJ2-2; 7 bases fit TRBD2. Germline values: CDR1 WSHSY, CDR2 SAAADI. Trimming cost V 4 bases and J 3 bases; bases outside gene matches: 26. The CDR3 has 22 residues. The CDR3 is CASSGILTAGTIGRIDTGELFF. The CDR3 bases are TGCGCCAGCAGTGGAATCTTGACAGCCGGGACTATAGGGCGTATCGACACCGGGGAGCTGTTTTTT.

V is TRBV27 and J is TRBJ2-5; 7 nucleotides align to TRBD2. V was clipped by 2 bases and J by 6 bases; unmatched bases: 9. CDR3 length equals 15 residues. CDR1 is MNHEY and CDR2 is SMNVEV in the germline V gene (reference sequence). The CDR3 nucleotides read TGTGCCAGCAGTTTAAGGGCGGGAGTCGGAAAGACCCAGTACTTC. It specifies CASSLRAGVGKTQYF.

The rearrangement uses TRBV15 and TRBJ1-4; no firm D call. Germline V gives CDR1 LNHNV, CDR2 YYDKDF (reference sequence). CDR3 length: 17 amino acids. The ends were cut back, 1 base at V and 0 bases at J, with 12 bases in the middle. In DNA, the CDR3 is TGTGCCACCAGCAGAGGGTTTGTGGGAGCAACTAATGAAAAACTGTTTTTT. Its translation is CATSRGFVGATNEKLFF.

This chain uses TRBV24-1 with TRBJ1-2, with D possibly TRBD1 on 5 matching bases. Germline V CDR1 and CDR2: KGHDR, SFDVKD. The CDR3 totals 11 residues. Trimming took off 12 bases at V and 7 bases at J, with 14 bases between the two ends. CDR3: CAPEGARGYTF. CDR3 in DNA: TGTGCCCCCGAAGGGGCGCGTGGCTACACCTTC.

The rearrangement links TRBV28 to TRBJ1-6, with unresolved D. V was clipped by 5 bases and J by 10 bases, with 18 bases between them. This CDR3 region has 15 residues. Germline V gene data show CDR1 as MDHEN and CDR2 as SYDVKM. The CDR3 region is CASSTNPGRESPLHF. The CDR3 nucleotides are TGTGCCAGCAGTACAAACCCTGGACGGGAGTCACCCCTCCACTTT. Full variable domain (remainder filled in from reference TRBV28 and TRBJ1-6): DVKVTQSSRYLVKRTGEKVFLECVQDMDHENMFWYRQDPGLGLRLIYFSYDVKMKEKGDIPEGYSVSREKKERFSLILESASTNQTSMYLCASSTNPGRESPLHFGNGTRLTVT.

The V call is TRBV9, the J call TRBJ1-6; D gene ambiguous. Germline-derived CDR1 and CDR2 are SGDLS and YYNGEE. Trimming cost V 5 bases and J 7 bases, with 13 bases left between them. The CDR3 spans 14 residues. DNA for the CDR3: TGTGCCAGCAGGAATCCCCGGTGGAATTCACCCCTCCACTTT. The encoded protein is CASRNPRWNSPLHF.

CDR3 sequence reads: CAWSYSVGTEAFF. The CDR3, as DNA: TGTGCCTGGTCTTACAGTGTTGGCACTGAAGCTTTCTTT. This chain joins TRBV30 and TRBJ1-1; unclear D gene. V dropped 5 bases and J dropped 4 bases, with 14 bases sitting between them. Germline lookup yields CDR1 GTSNPN and CDR2 SVGIG (reference sequence). The CDR3 has 13 residues.

The chain carries TRBV6-1 and TRBJ1-5, with D uncertain. The CDR3 contains 13 residues. Trimming pared 3 bases from V and 4 bases from J, leaving 7 bases between. CDR1 is MNHNS and CDR2 is SASEGT in the germline V gene. The chain's CDR3 is CASSDFANQPQHF. Here the CDR3 DNA reads TGTGCCAGCAGTGATTTTGCGAATCAGCCCCAGCATTTT.

The rearrangement uses TRBV28 and TRBJ2-2, with D possibly being TRBD1 (6 bases). Germline assignment: CDR1 MDHEN and CDR2 SYDVKM. The length of the CDR3 is 15 residues. The V gene lost 10 bases and the J gene lost 1 base, with 16 bases spanning the gap. CDR3 DNA: TGTGCCACCTTAGAAACGGGACAGAACACCGGGGAGCTGTTTTTT. It specifies CATLETGQNTGELFF.

CDR3 nucleotide sequence: TGTGCCAGCAGCAAAGGAGAGAACACTGAAGCTTTCTTT. As protein: CASSKGENTEAFF. This chain connects TRBV2 to TRBJ1-1; D gene ambiguous. The V and J ends lost 6 bases and 1 base respectively, with 9 bases between them. The CDR3 length is 13 residues. Germline lookup yields CDR1 SNHLY and CDR2 FYNNEI.

The chain's CDR3 is CASRHLAGEPTDTQYF. Here the CDR3 DNA reads TGTGCCAGCAGACATCTAGCGGGAGAGCCGACAGATACGCAGTATTTT. The gene calls are TRBV7-9 and TRBJ2-3; TRBD2 matches at 10 bases. Looked up from germline, CDR1 is SEHNR and CDR2 is FQNEAQ (reference sequence). The V and J ends lost 6 bases and 3 bases, in that order; junction bases with no gene match: 9. CDR3 size: 16 residues.

This clone has just a few counts. The chain uses TRBV1 and TRBJ2-7; TRBD2 was called by the table and not checked on the DNA. TRBV1 is a listed pseudogene. The CDR3 is 14 residues long. Here the CDR3 reads CTSSQPSVDYEQYF. CDR3 DNA: TGCACCAGCAGCCAACCTAGCGTTGACTACGAGCAGTACTTC.